These 14 T cell receptor beta chains came from one sample sequenced in a study of cytomegalovirus exposure and HLA in healthy donors. A multiplex PCR was run with 60 Vbeta primers and 13 Jbeta primers. Here immunoSEQ multiplex PCR was the method, and the copy in TCRdb shows in-frame clones only, minus some. The specimen's table records 200,000 to 250,000 clones. What was sequenced was PBMCs. The receptors originated from a girl aged 2 to 10 in good health and CMV-seropositive.

The J gene is TRBJ1-5, the V gene TRBV5-8; TRBD1 matches 7 bases. From germline, CDR1 is SGHTS and CDR2 YDEGEE. V trimming: 4 bases; J trimming: 0 bases; junction bases outside the gene matches: 7. This CDR3 region has 16 residues. CDR3 in amino acids: CASSRSTGDSNQPQHF. The CDR3 region has the DNA TGTGCCAGCAGCCGTTCCACAGGGGATAGCAATCAGCCCCAGCATTTT.

This rearrangement joins TRBV12-2 to TRBJ2-7; the table's D call TRBD1 went unverified against the DNA. TRBV12-2 is a recognized pseudogene. This CDR3 has 14 amino acids. The CDR3 loop reads CASRFNRAGAEQYF. Here the CDR3 DNA reads TGTGCAAGTCGCTTCAACAGGGCCGGGGCCGAGCAGTACTTC.

V and J are TRBV11-2 and TRBJ2-2, with D possibly matching TRBD2 (5 bases). With 5 bases removed from V and 3 bases from J, the gap between germline ends came to 22 bases. In germline, CDR1 is SGHAT, CDR2 FQNNGV. The CDR3 totals 18 residues. The chain's CDR3 is CASSARGQPGKHTGELFF. CDR3 coding DNA: TGTGCCAGCAGCGCCAGAGGCCAACCGGGAAAACACACCGGGGAGCTGTTTTTT.

Comments on this clone: At the DNA level, this CDR3 is encoded by other sequences in the same sample as well. The CDR3 region has the DNA TGTGCCAGCAGTTTATCGGCAGGGGGCTACGAGCAGTACTTC. This codes for CASSLSAGGYEQYF. The J gene is TRBJ2-7, the V gene TRBV27; TRBD1 agrees at 7 bases. From germline, CDR1 is MNHEY and CDR2 SMNVEV (reference sequence). There are 14 residues in the CDR3. Trimming cost V 0 bases and J 3 bases; bases outside gene matches: 2.

The chain joins TRBV5-1 to TRBJ2-7; D not resolved. Trimming removed 0 bases at V and 3 bases at J, with 7 bases between. CDR1 is SGHRS, CDR2 YFSETQ, per germline. The CDR3 consists of 13 residues. CDR3 in amino acids: CASSLDRNYEQYF. In DNA, the CDR3 is TGCGCCAGCAGCTTGGACAGAAACTACGAGCAGTACTTC.

This CDR3 reads CAISPGLAGVRKYEQYF. The CDR3 bases are TGTGCCATCAGCCCCGGACTAGCGGGAGTACGGAAGTACGAGCAGTACTTC. The chain carries TRBV10-3 and TRBJ2-7, with 13 bases matching TRBD2. CDR1 ENHRY and CDR2 SYGVKD come from the germline V gene. Trimming cost V 6 bases and J 4 bases; bases outside gene matches: 12. This CDR3 has 17 amino acids.

This CDR3 reads CASSPRTSGSVGLRAYEQYF. Here the CDR3 DNA reads TGTGCCAGCAGCCCCCGGACTAGCGGGAGCGTTGGTCTTCGGGCCTACGAGCAGTACTTC. J is TRBJ2-5 and V is TRBV13; 13 bases fit TRBD2. The better agreement between TRBJ2-7 and the DNA end casts doubt on the J call. The CDR3 consists of 20 residues. The germline gives CDR1 PRHDT, CDR2 FYEKMQ (reference sequence).

The V and J genes are TRBV5-1 and TRBJ2-2; 7 bases are a match to TRBD1. Germline lookup yields CDR1 SGHRS and CDR2 YFSETQ. The V gene end was trimmed by 1 base and the J gene end by 1 base; junction bases not matched to a gene: 1. The CDR3 covers 15 residues. The CDR3 reads CASSLPGGNTGELFF. DNA for the CDR3: TGCGCCAGCAGCTTGCCAGGGGGGAACACCGGGGAGCTGTTTTTT.

This chain links TRBV10-3 with TRBJ2-1, with TRBD2 matching 8 bases. This CDR3 is 13 amino acids long. The germline V gene has CDR1 ENHRY and CDR2 SYGVKD. The V and J ends lost 8 bases and 8 bases, in that order; junction bases with no gene match: 8. The CDR3 DNA sequence: TGTGCCATCGGGCCTCACGGGGGGGATGAGCAGTTCTTC. Translated: CAIGPHGGDEQFF.

The chain uses TRBV27 and TRBJ2-6; TRBD1 matches at 7 bases. The germline V gene has CDR1 MNHEY and CDR2 SMNVEV (reference sequence). The CDR3 is 18 amino acids. V dropped 1 base and J dropped 2; count of bases not matched to a gene: 8. CDR3 sequence: CASSLWTGSLPGANVLTF. DNA for the CDR3: TGTGCCAGCAGTTTATGGACAGGATCACTGCCTGGGGCCAACGTCCTGACTTTC.

The chain carries TRBV27 and TRBJ1-1; 7 positions agree with TRBD1. Losses at the gene ends were 0 bases for V and 5 bases for J; bases not matched to a gene: 6. This CDR3 is 15 amino acids long. The germline V gene encodes CDR1 MNHEY and CDR2 SMNVEV (reference sequence). The CDR3 reads CASSLSTGRSTEAFF. The DNA for the CDR3 is TGTGCCAGCAGTTTATCGACAGGGAGGTCTACTGAAGCTTTCTTT.

The chain links TRBV15 to TRBJ2-3, with a tentative D call TRBD1 (5 bases). The V and J ends lost 7 bases and 2 bases respectively, with 13 bases between them. CDR3 length: 14 amino acids. From germline, CDR1 is LNHNV and CDR2 YYDKDF (reference sequence). The chain's CDR3 is CATKAGAVTDTQYF. The CDR3 DNA reads TGTGCCACCAAGGCTGGGGCGGTCACAGATACGCAGTATTTT.

The V call is TRBV2, the J call TRBJ1-5; D remains ambiguous. Germline CDR1 and CDR2: SNHLY and FYNNEI. Between the trimmed V and J ends, which lost 4 bases and 2 bases, there was a span of 12 bases. This CDR3 has 15 residues. The CDR3 sequence: CASSGSRFGNQPQHF. The CDR3 DNA reads as TGTGCCAGCAGTGGTAGCCGGTTCGGCAATCAGCCCCAGCATTTT. Supplemented by reference TRBV2 and TRBJ1-5, the full variable domain reads EPEVTQTPSHQVTQMGQEVILRCVPISNHLYFYWYRQILGQKVEFLVSFYNNEISEKSEIFDDQFSVERPDGSNFTLKIRSTKLEDSAMYFCASSGSRFGNQPQHFGDGTRLSIL.

The CDR3 loop is CASRGVSRQGGSDYGYTF. DNA of the CDR3: TGTGCCAGCCGTGGGGTCTCACGACAGGGTGGGAGTGACTATGGCTACACCTTC. V and J are TRBV6-1 and TRBJ1-2, with 7 bases that match TRBD1. The CDR3 is 18 residues long. After removal of 8 bases from V and 3 bases from J, the junction contained 21 bases not matched to a gene. Germline CDR1 MNHNS, CDR2 SASEGT.